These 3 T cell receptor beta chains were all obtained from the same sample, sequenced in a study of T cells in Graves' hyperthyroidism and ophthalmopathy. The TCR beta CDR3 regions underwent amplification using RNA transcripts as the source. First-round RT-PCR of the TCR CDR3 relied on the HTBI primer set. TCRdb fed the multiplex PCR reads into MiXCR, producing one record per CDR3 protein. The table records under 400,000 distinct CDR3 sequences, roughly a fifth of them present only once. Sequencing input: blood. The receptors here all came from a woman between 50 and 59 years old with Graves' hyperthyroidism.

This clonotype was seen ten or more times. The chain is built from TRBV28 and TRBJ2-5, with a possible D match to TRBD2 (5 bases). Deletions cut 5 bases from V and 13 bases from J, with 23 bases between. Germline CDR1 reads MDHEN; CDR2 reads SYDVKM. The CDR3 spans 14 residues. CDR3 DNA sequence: TGTGCCAGCAGTGAGGATTCTACGGGCGGGCCCCCGTACTTC. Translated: CASSEDSTGGPPYF.

The chain's CDR3 is CASSHRVGYGYTF. The CDR3, as DNA: TGTGCCAGCAGCCACAGGGTTGGCTATGGCTACACCTTC. The chain combines TRBV25-1 with TRBJ1-2; the D gene is possibly TRBD1 (6 bases). Germline CDR1 and CDR2: MGHDK and SYGVNS. Deletions cut 6 bases from V and 4 bases from J, with 12 bases between. The CDR3 is 13 residues long.

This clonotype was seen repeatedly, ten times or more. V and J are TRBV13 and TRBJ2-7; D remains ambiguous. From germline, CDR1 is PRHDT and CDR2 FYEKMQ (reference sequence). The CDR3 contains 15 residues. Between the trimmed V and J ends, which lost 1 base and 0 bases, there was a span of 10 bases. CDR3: CASSLEGSSSYEQYF. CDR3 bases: TGTGCCAGCAGCTTAGAAGGTAGCAGCTCCTACGAGCAGTACTTC.